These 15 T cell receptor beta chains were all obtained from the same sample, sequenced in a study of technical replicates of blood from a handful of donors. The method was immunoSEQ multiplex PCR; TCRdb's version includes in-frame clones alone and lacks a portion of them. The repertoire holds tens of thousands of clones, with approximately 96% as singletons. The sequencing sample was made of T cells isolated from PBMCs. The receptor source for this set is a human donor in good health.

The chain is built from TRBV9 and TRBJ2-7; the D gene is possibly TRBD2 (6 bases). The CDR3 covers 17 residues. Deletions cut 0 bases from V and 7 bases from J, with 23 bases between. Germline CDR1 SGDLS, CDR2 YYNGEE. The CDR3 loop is CASSVAPTAPTAGEQYF. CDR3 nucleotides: TGTGCCAGCAGCGTAGCGCCGACAGCCCCGACTGCGGGAGAGCAGTACTTC.

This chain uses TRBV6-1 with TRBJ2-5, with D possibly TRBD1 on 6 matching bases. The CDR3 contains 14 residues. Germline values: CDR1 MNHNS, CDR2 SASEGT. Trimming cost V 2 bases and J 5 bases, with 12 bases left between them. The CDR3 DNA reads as TGTGCCAGCAGTGAACTACAGGGCTATGAGACCCAGTACTTC. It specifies CASSELQGYETQYF.

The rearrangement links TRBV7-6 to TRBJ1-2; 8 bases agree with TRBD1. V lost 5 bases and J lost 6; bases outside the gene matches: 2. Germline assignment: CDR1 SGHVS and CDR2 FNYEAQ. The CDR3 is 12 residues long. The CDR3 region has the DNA TGTGCCAGCAGCCCGGACAGGGATGGCTACACCTTC. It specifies CASSPDRDGYTF.

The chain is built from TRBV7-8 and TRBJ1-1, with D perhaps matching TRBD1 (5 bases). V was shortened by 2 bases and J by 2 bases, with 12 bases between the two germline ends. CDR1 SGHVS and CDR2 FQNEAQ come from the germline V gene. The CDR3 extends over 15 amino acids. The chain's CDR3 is CASSLSGTANTEAFF. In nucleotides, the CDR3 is TGTGCCAGCAGCTTAAGCGGGACGGCAAACACTGAAGCTTTCTTT.

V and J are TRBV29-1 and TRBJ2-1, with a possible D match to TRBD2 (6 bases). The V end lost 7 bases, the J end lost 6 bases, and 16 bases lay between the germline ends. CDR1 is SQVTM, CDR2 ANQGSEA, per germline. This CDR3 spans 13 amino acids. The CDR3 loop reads CSAREPALNEQFF. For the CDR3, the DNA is TGCAGCGCCCGGGAGCCGGCGCTCAATGAGCAGTTCTTC.

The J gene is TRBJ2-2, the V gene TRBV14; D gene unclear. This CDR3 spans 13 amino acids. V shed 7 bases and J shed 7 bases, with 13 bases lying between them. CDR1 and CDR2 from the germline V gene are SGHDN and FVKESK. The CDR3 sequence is CASTKVRNGELFF. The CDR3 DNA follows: TGTGCCAGCACCAAAGTCAGAAACGGGGAGCTGTTTTTT.

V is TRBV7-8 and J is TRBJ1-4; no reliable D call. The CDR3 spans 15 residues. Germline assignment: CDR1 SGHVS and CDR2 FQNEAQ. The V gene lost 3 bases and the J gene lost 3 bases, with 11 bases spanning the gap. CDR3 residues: CASSFIRQSNEKLFF. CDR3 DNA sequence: TGTGCCAGCAGCTTTATCCGACAATCTAATGAAAAACTGTTTTTT.

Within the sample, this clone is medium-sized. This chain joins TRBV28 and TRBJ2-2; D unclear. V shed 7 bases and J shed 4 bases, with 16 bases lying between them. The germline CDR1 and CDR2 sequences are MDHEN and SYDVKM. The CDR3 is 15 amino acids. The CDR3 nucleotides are TGTGCCAGCAACCTCCGGGTAAAAGGCACCGGGGAGCTGTTTTTT. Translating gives CASNLRVKGTGELFF.

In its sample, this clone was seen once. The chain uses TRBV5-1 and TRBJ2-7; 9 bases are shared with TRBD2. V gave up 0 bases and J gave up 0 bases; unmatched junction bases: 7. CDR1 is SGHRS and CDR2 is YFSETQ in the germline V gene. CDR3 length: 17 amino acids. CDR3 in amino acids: CASSLDSGTSSSYEQYF. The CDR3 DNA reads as TGCGCCAGCAGCTTGGATTCCGGGACTAGCAGCTCCTACGAGCAGTACTTC.

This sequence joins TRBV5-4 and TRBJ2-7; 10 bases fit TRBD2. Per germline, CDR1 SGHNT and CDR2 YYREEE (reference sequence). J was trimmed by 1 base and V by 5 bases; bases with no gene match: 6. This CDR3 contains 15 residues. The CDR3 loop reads CASRPGLAESYEQYF. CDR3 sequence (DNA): TGTGCCAGCAGGCCTGGACTAGCGGAATCCTACGAGCAGTACTTC. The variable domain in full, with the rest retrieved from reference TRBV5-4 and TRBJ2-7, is ETGVTQSPTHLIKTRGQQVTLRCSSQSGHNTVSWYQQALGQGPQFIFQYYREEENGRGNFPPRFSGLQFPNYSSELNVNALELDDSALYLCASRPGLAESYEQYFGPGTRLTVT.

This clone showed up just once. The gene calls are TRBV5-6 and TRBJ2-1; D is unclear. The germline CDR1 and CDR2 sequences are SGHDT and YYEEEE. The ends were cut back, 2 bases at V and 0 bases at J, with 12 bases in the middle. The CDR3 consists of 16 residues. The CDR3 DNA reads TGTGCCAGCAGCTTTATGCGACTCAGCTCCTACAATGAGCAGTTCTTC. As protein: CASSFMRLSSYNEQFF.

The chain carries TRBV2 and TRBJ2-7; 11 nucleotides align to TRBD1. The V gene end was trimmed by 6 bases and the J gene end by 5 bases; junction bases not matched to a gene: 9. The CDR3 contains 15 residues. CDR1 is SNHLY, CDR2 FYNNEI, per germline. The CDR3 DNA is TGTGCCAGCAGAGAGGGGACAGGGGGGATGCACGAGCAGTACTTC. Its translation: CASREGTGGMHEQYF. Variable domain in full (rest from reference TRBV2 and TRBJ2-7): EPEVTQTPSHQVTQMGQEVILRCVPISNHLYFYWYRQILGQKVEFLVSFYNNEISEKSEIFDDQFSVERPDGSNFTLKIRSTKLEDSAMYFCASREGTGGMHEQYFGPGTRLTVT.

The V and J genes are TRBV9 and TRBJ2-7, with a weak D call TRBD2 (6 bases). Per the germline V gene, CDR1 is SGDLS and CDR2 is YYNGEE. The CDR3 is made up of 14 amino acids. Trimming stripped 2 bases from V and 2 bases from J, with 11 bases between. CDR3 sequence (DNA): TGTGCCAGCAGCGTTGGACTATTCACCTACGAGCAGTACTTC. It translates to CASSVGLFTYEQYF. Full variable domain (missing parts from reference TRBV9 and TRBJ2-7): DSGVTQTPKHLITATGQRVTLRCSPRSGDLSVYWYQQSLDQGLQFLIQYYNGEERAKGNILERFSAQQFPDLHSELNLSSLELGDSALYFCASSVGLFTYEQYFGPGTRLTVT.

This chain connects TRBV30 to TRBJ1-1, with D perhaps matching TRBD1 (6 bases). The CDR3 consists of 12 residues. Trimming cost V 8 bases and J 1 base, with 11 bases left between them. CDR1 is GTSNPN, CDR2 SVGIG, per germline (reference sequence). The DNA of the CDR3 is TGTGCCCAGTCGACAGGGAACACTGAAGCTTTCTTT. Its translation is CAQSTGNTEAFF.

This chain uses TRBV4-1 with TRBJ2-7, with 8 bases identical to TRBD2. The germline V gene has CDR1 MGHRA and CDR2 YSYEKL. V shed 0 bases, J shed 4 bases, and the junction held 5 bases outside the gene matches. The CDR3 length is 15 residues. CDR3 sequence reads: CASSQDREGPYEQYF. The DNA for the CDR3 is TGCGCCAGCAGCCAAGATCGGGAGGGCCCGTACGAGCAGTACTTC.